This T cell receptor beta chain is drawn from a study of T cells in Graves' hyperthyroidism and ophthalmopathy. Researchers amplified the TCR beta CDR3 regions from RNA transcripts. The TCR CDR3 was amplified in a first-round RT-PCR using the HTBI primer set. MiXCR, applied by TCRdb to the multiplex PCR reads, yields one record per CDR3 protein. This repertoire shows fewer than 650,000 distinct CDR3 sequences, 14% found once; its top ten account for approximately 14%. V shed 6 bases and J 5 bases; nucleotides not matched to a gene: 7. This CDR3 region has 14 residues. Looked up from germline, CDR1 is MDHEN and CDR2 is SYDVKM. Hyperthyroidism patients were newly diagnosed, had disease duration under 2 months, and were aged 18 to 65 years. This clonotype was seen many times.

The source material was blood. This rearrangement joins TRBV28 to TRBJ2-3; TRBD1 matches at 8 bases. The sequence derives from a woman between 40 and 50 years old with Graves' hyperthyroidism. The CDR3 reads CASSQGQGGDTQYF. The CDR3 nucleotides are TGTGCCAGCAGCCAAGGACAGGGAGGAGATACGCAGTATTTT.